This TCR beta chain was profiled in a study of vaccination and CD4 T cells after COVID-19. Across the study: The peptides that stimulated the cells were overlapping spike peptides from SARS-CoV-2, HCoV-NL63, HCoV-OC43 and HCoV-229E. Controls used CEFX viral epitopes (positive), HIV-1 Nef peptides (negative), or no peptide.

Treatment noted: roughly 10-day PBMC culture with coronavirus spike peptide pools or control peptides (ViraFEST assay). About this clonotype itself: Its cognate antigen is unknown.

The Oncomine TCR Beta short-read assay was applied to DNA of cultured CD4+ T cells. Cultured CD4+ T cells were the source of extracted genomic DNA. One entry per CDR3 protein results from TCRdb running MiXCR on the PCR reads. This sample has about 17,000 distinct CDR3 sequences, with over 40% found just once. The CDR3 contains 17 residues. V lost 0 bases to trimming and J lost 4 bases, with 16 bases between them. The chain uses TRBV23-1 and TRBJ1-5, with a weak D call TRBD1 (6 bases). TRBV23-1 is noted as an ORF with a role that remains uncertain. The clonotype was recovered from a human donor who received a COVID-19 vaccine. Sample: CD4+ T cells from blood, cultured in vitro, taken before SARS-CoV-2 vaccination. As DNA, the CDR3 is TGCGCCAGCAGTCAATCGTGGACAGAGCCTTCTAATCAGCCCCAGCATTTT. Its protein product is CASSQSWTEPSNQPQHF.